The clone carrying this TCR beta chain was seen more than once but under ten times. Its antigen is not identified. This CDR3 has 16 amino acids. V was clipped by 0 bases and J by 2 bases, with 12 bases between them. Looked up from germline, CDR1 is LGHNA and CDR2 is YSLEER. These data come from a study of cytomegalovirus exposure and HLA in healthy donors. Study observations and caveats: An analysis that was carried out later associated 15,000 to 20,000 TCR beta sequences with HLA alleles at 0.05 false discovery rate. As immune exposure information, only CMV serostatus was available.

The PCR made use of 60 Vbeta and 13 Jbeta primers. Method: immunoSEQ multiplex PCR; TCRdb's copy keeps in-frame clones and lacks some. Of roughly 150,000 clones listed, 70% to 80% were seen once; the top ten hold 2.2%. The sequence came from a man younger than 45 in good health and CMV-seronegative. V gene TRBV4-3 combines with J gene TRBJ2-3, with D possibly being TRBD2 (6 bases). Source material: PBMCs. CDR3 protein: CASSQEISGNTDTQYF. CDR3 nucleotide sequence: TGCGCCAGCAGCCAAGAGATTAGCGGCAACACAGATACGCAGTATTTT.